This record covers a single TCR beta chain. Antigen: not known. Clones were sequenced by immunoSEQ multiplex PCR, and TCRdb holds only the in-frame ones, with some missing. Counted here are roughly 110,000 clones, around 90% occurring once; the ten biggest clones make up about 5.4%. This sample is drawn from a study of T cell responses to AZD1222 COVID-19 vaccine. Whole-study results and caveats: AZD1222 recipients seropositive at baseline numbered only six or seven.

The germline gives CDR1 SGDLS, CDR2 YYNGEE. With 4 bases removed from V and 4 bases from J, the gap between germline ends came to 26 bases. The CDR3 sequence is 18 residues long. The clonotype originates from an adult in good health. The chain employs TRBV9 and TRBJ1-2; D perhaps matches TRBD1 (5 bases). Sequenced here: peripheral blood, sampled on day 0 of AZD1222 vaccination. This CDR3 is CASSPMEGKTLIGYGYTF. The CDR3 DNA follows: TGTGCCAGCAGCCCGATGGAGGGGAAGACCTTAATTGGCTATGGCTACACCTTC.